Here is one TCR beta chain with its context. This sample was taken from a study of shared clonotypes between healthy human individuals. The repertoire was sequenced with immunoSEQ multiplex PCR; TCRdb's copy has only in-frame clones and lacks some. This table holds roughly 1,800,000 clones, about 95% found once. Naive CD8 isolation took CD45RO-negative cells positively selected for CCR7 and excluded terminally differentiated effector memory CD45RA+ cells. Recent vaccinations or acute infections were absent in the healthy HIV-negative adult donors. CDR1 LGHNA and CDR2 YSLEER come from the germline V gene. CDR3 length: 15 residues. V dropped 0 bases and J dropped 6 bases, with 12 bases sitting between them.

The chain combines TRBV4-3 with TRBJ2-1, with a weak D call TRBD1 (5 bases). This TCR derives from a man between 18 and 35 years old in good health. Material for sequencing was naive CD8+ T cells sorted from blood. CDR3 DNA: TGCGCCAGCAGCCAAGATCAGCAGGGTTCCAATGAGCAGTTCTTC. This sequence encodes CASSQDQQGSNEQFF.